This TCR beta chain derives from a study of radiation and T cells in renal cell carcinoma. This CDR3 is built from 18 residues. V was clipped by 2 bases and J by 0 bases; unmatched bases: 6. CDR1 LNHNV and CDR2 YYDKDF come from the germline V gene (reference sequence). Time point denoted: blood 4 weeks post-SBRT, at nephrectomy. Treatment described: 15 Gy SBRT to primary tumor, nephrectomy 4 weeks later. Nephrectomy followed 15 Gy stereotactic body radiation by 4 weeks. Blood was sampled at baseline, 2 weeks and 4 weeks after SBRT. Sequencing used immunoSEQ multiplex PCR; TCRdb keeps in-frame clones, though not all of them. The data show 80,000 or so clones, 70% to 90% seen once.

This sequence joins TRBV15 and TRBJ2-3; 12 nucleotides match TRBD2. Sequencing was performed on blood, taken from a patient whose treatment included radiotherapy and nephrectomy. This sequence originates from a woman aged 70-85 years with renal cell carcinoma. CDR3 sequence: CATSRKRLAGASTDTQYF. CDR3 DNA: TGTGCCACCAGCAGAAAAAGACTAGCGGGGGCGAGCACAGATACGCAGTATTTT.